This T cell receptor (beta chain) was documented in a study of metastatic and nonmetastatic thyroid tumors (dated by TCRdb to 2018 to 2020). Notes on the research overall: Repertoires from peripheral blood and from tumor or nodule tissue samples of malignant and benign thyroid patients were compared. Study-level results and caveats: In both blood and tumor samples, malignant tumors were reported to have significantly higher TCR beta diversity than benign nodules.

For this clone: This receptor's antigen is unknown. Base quality data are lacking; no much larger clone is found one base away.

No treatment had been received by any patient before thyroid surgery. Using T-cell receptor beta sequencing, the researchers looked back retrospectively at clinical samples from patients, gathered between about 2011 and 2019. Library construction relied on PCR. These reads were obtained on an Illumina HiSeq 4000. High-throughput sequencing was used to profile the CDR3 region of the TCR beta-chain in every patient. The paper's processing steps were these. The researchers built a classifier to tell apart papillary thyroid cancer patients with distant metastasis, based on CDR3 differences among clinicopathological groups. The Shannon index was used to assess repertoire diversity, and the Morisita-Horn index was used to assess tumor-blood repertoire similarity. The public reads were quality trimmed at Q25 with fastp and then assembled into clones with MiXCR by TCRdb, keeping productive beta chains. The V and J calls follow TCRdb's processing rather than the paper's. This sample lists about 18,000 clones; 21% were detected once. The top ten hold about 18% of the sample.

The receptor comes from a female donor with papillary thyroid cancer or a benign thyroid nodule (not recorded which). Some clones in this sample may be carry-over from other donors' samples. Sequenced: tumor tissue.

CDR3 reads: CASSLGTGPRYEQYF. Here is the DNA: TGCGCCAGCAGCTTGGGCACAGGGCCTCGCTACGAGCAGTACTTC. The chain couples TRBV5-1 to TRBJ2-7; a tentative D match to TRBD1 spans 6 bases. From cysteine to phenylalanine, the CDR3 is 15 amino acids long. Only the CDR3 part of the read is kept: 45 bases, read in frame from the first base. Looking up the germline V gene yields CDR1 SGHRS and CDR2 YFSETQ. V sheds 0 bases and J sheds 3 bases, leaving 13 bases between their ends.